The clone carrying this T cell receptor beta chain was seen many times. These data belong to a study of Graves' ophthalmopathy and Graves' hyperthyroidism. Amplified material comprised TCR beta CDR3 regions derived from RNA transcripts. First-round RT-PCR used HTBI primers; second-round multiplex PCR followed. TCRdb re-called the multiplex PCR reads through MiXCR, storing one row per CDR3 protein. The repertoire consists of 300,000 to 400,000 distinct CDR3 sequences, with approximately 17% occurring once and the leading ten covering roughly 2.4%. The junction had 6 bases not matched to a gene; V was cut back by 10 bases and J by 0 bases. Germline values: CDR1 MDHEN, CDR2 SYDVKM. The CDR3 extends over 13 amino acids.

The receptor's source is an adult woman with stable Graves' hyperthyroidism. The chain is built from TRBV28 and TRBJ2-7, with 7 bases that match TRBD2. The sample taken for sequencing was peripheral blood. The CDR3: CATTRGSSYEQYF. The CDR3 region has the DNA TGTGCCACTACACGCGGGAGCTCCTACGAGCAGTACTTC.